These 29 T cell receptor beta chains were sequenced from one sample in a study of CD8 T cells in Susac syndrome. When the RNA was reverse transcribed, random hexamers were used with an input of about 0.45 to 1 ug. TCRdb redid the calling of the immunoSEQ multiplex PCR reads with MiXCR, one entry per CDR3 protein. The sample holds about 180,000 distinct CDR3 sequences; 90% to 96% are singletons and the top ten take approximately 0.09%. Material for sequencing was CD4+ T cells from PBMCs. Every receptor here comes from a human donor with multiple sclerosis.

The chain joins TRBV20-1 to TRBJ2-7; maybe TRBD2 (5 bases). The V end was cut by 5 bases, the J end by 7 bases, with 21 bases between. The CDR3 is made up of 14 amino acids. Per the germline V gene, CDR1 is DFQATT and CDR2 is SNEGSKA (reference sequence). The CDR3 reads CSAQAPRTSREQYF. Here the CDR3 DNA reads TGCAGTGCTCAAGCGCCCCGGACTTCACGTGAGCAGTACTTC.

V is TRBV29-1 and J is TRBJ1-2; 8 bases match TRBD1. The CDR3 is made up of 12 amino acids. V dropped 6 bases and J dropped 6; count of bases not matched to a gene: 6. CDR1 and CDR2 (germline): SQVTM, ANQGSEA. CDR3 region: CSVRGQENGYTF. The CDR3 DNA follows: TGCAGCGTCCGGGGACAGGAAAATGGCTACACCTTC.

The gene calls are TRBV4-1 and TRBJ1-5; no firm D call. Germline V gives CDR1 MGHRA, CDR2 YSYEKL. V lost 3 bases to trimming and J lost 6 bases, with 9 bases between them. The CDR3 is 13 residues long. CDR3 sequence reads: CASSQGGAQPQHF. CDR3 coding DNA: TGCGCCAGCAGCCAGGGAGGTGCTCAGCCCCAGCATTTT.

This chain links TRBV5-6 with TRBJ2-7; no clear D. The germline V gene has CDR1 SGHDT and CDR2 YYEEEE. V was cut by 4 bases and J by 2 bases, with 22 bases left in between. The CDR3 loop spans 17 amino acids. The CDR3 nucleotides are TGTGCCAGCAGCGGAGAAACCCCTTCGAGTAGAACCTACGAGCAGTACTTC. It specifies CASSGETPSSRTYEQYF. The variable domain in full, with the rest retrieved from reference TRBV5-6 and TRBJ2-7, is DAGVTQSPTHLIKTRGQQVTLRCSPKSGHDTVSWYQQALGQGPQFIFQYYEEEERQRGNFPDRFSGHQFPNYSSELNVNALLLGDSALYLCASSGETPSSRTYEQYFGPGTRLTVT.

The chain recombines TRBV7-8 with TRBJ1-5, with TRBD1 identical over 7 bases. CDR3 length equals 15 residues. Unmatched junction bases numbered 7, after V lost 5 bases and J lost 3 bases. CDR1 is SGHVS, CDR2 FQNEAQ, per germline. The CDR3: CASSQRDRLNQPQHF. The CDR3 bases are TGTGCCAGCAGCCAGCGGGACAGACTCAATCAGCCCCAGCATTTT.

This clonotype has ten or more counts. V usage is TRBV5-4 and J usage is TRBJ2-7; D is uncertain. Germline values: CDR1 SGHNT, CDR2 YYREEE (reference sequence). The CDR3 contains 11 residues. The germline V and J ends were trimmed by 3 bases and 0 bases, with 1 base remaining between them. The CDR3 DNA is TGTGCCAGCAGCTCCTCCTACGAGCAGTACTTC. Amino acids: CASSSSYEQYF.

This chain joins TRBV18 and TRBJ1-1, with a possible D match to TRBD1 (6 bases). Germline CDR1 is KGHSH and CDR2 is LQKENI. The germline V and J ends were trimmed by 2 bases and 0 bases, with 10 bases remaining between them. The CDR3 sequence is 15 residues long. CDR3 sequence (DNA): TGTGCCAGCTCACCATTGGGGGCGGTGAACACTGAAGCTTTCTTT. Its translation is CASSPLGAVNTEAFF.

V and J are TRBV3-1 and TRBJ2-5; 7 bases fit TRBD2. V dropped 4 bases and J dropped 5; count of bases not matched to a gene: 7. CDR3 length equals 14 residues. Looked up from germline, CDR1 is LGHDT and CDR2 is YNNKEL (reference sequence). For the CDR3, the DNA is TGTGCCAGCAGCCCCCGGGGTAGCGGGGAGACCCAGTACTTC. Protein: CASSPRGSGETQYF.

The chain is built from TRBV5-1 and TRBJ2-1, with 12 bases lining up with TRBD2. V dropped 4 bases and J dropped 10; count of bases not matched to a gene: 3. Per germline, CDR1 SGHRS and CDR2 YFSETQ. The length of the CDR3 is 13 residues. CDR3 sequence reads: CASSQLAGGEQFF. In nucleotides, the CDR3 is TGCGCCAGCAGCCAACTAGCGGGGGGAGAGCAGTTCTTC.

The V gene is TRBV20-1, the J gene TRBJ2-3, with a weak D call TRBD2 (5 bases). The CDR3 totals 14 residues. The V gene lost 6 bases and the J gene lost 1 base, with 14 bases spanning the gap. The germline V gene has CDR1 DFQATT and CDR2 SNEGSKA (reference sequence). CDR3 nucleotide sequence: TGCAGTGCCCGAGGCCGGGGAGGCACAGATACGCAGTATTTT. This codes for CSARGRGGTDTQYF.

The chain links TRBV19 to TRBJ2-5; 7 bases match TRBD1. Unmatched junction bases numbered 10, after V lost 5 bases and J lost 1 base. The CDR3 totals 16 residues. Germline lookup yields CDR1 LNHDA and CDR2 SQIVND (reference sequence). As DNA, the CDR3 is TGTGCCAGTAGTTCGGTGGCAGGGGGAATCCAAGAGACCCAGTACTTC. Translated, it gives CASSSVAGGIQETQYF.

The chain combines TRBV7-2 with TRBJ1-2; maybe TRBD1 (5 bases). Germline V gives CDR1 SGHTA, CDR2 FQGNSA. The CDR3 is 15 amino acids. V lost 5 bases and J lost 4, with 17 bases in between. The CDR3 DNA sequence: TGTGCCAGCAGCCCTCCAGAATGGGACTTCTATGGCTACACCTTC. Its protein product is CASSPPEWDFYGYTF.

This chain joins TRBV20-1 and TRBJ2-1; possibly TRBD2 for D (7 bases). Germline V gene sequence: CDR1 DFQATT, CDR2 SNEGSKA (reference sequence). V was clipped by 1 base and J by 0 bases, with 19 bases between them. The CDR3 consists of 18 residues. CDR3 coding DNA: TGCAGTGCTAGAGGATTGAGAGGGGGGGCCCGCTCCTACAATGAGCAGTTCTTC. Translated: CSARGLRGGARSYNEQFF.

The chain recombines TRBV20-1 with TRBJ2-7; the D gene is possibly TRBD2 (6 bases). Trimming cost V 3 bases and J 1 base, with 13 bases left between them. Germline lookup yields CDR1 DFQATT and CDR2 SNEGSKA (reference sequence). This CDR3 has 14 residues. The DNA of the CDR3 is TGCAGTGCTAGCGGGCTAGCGCTTTCCTACGAGCAGTACTTC. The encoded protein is CSASGLALSYEQYF.

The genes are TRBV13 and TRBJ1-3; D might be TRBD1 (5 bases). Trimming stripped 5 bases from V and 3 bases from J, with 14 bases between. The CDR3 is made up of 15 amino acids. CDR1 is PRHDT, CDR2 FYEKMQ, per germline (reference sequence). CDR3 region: CASSPRGEIGNTIYF. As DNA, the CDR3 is TGTGCCAGCAGCCCGCGAGGGGAAATTGGAAACACCATATATTTT.

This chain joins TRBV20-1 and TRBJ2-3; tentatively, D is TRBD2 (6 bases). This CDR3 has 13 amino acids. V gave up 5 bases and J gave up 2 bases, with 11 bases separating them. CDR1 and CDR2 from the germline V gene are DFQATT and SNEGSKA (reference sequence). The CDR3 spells CSARDSNTDTQYF. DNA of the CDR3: TGCAGTGCTCGGGACTCCAACACAGATACGCAGTATTTT.

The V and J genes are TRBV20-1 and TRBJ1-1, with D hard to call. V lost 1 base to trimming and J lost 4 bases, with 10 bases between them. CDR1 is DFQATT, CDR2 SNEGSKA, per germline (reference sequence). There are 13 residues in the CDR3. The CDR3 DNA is TGCAGTGCTAGAGGTCCGGGGAGCACTGAAGCTTTCTTT. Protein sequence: CSARGPGSTEAFF.

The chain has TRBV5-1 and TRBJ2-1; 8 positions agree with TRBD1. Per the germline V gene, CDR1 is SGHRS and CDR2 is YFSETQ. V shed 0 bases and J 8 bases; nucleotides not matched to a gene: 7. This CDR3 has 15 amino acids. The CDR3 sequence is CASSLGQGAGDEQFF. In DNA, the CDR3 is TGCGCCAGCAGCTTGGGGCAGGGGGCTGGGGATGAGCAGTTCTTC.

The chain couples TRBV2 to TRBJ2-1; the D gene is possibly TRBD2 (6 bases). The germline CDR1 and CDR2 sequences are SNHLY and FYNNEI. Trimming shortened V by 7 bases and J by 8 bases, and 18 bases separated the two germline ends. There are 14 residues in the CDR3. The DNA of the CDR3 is TGTGCCAGCATTTGGGACTCCACGGTCGATGAGCAGTTCTTC. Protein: CASIWDSTVDEQFF.

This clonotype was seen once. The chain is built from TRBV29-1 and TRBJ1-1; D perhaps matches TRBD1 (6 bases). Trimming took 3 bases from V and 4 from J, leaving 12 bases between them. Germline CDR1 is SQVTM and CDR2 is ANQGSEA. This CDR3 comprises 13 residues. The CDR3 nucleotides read TGCAGCGTTGACGGGGGGCTTGGCACTGAAGCTTTCTTT. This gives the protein CSVDGGLGTEAFF.

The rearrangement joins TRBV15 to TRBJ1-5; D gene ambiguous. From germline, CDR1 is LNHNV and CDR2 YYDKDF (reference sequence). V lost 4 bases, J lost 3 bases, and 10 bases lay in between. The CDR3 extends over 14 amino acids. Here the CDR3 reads CATSIDQINQPQHF. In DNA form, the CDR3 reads TGTGCCACCAGCATAGATCAGATCAATCAGCCCCAGCATTTT.

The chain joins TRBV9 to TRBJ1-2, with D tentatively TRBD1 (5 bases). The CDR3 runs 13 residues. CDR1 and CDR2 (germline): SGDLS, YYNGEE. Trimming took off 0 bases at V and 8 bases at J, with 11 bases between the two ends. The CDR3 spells CASSVGPGSGYTF. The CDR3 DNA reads TGTGCCAGCAGCGTAGGTCCAGGGTCCGGCTACACCTTC.

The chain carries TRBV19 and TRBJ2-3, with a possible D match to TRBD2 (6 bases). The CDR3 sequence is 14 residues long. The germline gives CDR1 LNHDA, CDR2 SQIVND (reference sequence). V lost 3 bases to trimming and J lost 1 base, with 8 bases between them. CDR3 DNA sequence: TGTGCCAGTAGTATTCAGCGGGGCACAGATACGCAGTATTTT. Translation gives CASSIQRGTDTQYF.

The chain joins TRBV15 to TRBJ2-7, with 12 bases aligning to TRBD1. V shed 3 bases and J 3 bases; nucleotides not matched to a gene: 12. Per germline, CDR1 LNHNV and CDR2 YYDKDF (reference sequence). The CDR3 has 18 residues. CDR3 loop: CATSSRDRGRQANYEQYF. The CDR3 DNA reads TGTGCCACCAGCAGCCGGGACAGGGGGCGGCAGGCGAACTACGAGCAGTACTTC.

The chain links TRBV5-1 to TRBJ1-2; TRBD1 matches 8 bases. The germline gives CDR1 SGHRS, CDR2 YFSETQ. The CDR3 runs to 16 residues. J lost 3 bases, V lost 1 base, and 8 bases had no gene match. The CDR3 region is CASSLSHGQGDYGYTF. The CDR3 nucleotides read TGCGCCAGCAGCTTGAGCCACGGACAGGGCGACTATGGCTACACCTTC. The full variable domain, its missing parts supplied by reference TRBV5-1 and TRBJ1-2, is KAGVTQTPRYLIKTRGQQVTLSCSPISGHRSVSWYQQTPGQGLQFLFEYFSETQRNKGNFPGRFSGRQFSNSRSEMNVSTLELGDSALYLCASSLSHGQGDYGYTFGSGTRLTVV.

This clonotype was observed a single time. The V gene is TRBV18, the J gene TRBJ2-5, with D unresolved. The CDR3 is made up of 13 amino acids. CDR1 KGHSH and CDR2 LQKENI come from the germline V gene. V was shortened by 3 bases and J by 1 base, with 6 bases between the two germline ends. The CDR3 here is CASSPGFQETQYF. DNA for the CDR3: TGTGCCAGCTCACCCGGATTCCAAGAGACCCAGTACTTC. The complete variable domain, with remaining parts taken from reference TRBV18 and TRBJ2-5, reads NAGVMQNPRHLVRRRGQEARLRCSPMKGHSHVYWYRQLPEEGLKFMVYLQKENIIDESGMPKERFSAEFPKEGPSILRIQQVVRGDSAAYFCASSPGFQETQYFGPGTRLLVL.

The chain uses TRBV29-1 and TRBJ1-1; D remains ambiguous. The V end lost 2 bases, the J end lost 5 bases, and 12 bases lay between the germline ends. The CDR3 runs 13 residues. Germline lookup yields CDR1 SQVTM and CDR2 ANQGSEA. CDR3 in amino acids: CSVERLFDTEAFF. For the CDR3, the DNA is TGCAGCGTTGAACGCCTCTTTGATACTGAAGCTTTCTTT.

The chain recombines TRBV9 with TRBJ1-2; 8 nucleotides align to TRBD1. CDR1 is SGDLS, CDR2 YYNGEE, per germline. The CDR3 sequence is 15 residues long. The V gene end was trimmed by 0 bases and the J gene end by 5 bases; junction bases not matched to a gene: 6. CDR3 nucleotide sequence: TGTGCCAGCAGCGTAGTTCCGCGACAGGGGTATGGCTACACCTTC. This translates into CASSVVPRQGYGYTF.

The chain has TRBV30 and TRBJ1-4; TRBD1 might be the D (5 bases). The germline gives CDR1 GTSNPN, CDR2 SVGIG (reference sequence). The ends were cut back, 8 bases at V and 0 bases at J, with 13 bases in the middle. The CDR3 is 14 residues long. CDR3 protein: CAVGRAATNEKLFF. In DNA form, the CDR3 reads TGTGCCGTAGGCAGGGCCGCAACTAATGAAAAACTGTTTTTT.